This record concerns one TCR beta chain sequence. V trimming: 4 bases; J trimming: 5 bases; junction bases outside the gene matches: 1. The CDR3 has 14 residues. CDR1 and CDR2 from the germline V gene are MNHEY and SMNVEV (reference sequence). This entry is derived from a study of blood T cell repertoires in COVID-19. Study background: Donors in the United States, Italy and Spain gave samples during acute or convalescent COVID-19. The cDNA or gDNA used as material had been derived from T cells, B-cell-depleted T cells, or PBMCs.

Per the original methods: Amplified reference gene primers provided the basis for estimating nucleated cell counts. Measured with immunoSEQ multiplex PCR; TCRdb has only the in-frame clones, and not every one. V, J and clone size reflect that table, while D and trimming were determined from the DNA. The sample carries 110,000 to 150,000 clones, around 87% recorded once. The specimen was peripheral blood. The sequence derives from a human donor in a cohort sampled during active COVID-19. This chain joins TRBV27 and TRBJ1-4, with TRBD1 matching 10 bases. CDR3 nucleotides: TGTGCCAGCAGTTCGACAGGGGGCAATGAAAAACTGTTTTTT. Translating gives CASSSTGGNEKLFF.